This T cell receptor (beta chain) derives from a study of T cell responses to AZD1222 COVID-19 vaccine. Study-level results: The sample set comprised mostly white British donors with more females, and clonal diversity was possibly underestimated. Spike-spanning, vaccine-associated CD4 TCRs were dominant at 160-218 and 743-854.

Profiling relied on immunoSEQ multiplex PCR, and the TCRdb table lists in-frame clones only, not all of them. This sample has about 150,000 clones; 75% to 85% occur once, and the top ten carry 7.9%. CDR1 and CDR2 (germline): LNHDA, SQIVND (reference sequence). The CDR3 is made up of 17 amino acids. The V and J ends lost 2 bases and 4 bases, in that order; junction bases with no gene match: 10. In this sample, this clone turned up a few times. Its antigen remains unknown. The clonotype was recovered from an adult who received the MenACWY meningococcal vaccine as a control. The starting material was peripheral blood, obtained 28 days after the second dose of the MenACWY control vaccine. The chain combines TRBV19 with TRBJ1-2; 10 bases agree with TRBD1. The CDR3 spells CASSIRGQGMRSYGYTF. The CDR3 DNA reads as TGTGCCAGTAGTATAAGGGGACAGGGGATGAGAAGCTATGGCTACACCTTC.